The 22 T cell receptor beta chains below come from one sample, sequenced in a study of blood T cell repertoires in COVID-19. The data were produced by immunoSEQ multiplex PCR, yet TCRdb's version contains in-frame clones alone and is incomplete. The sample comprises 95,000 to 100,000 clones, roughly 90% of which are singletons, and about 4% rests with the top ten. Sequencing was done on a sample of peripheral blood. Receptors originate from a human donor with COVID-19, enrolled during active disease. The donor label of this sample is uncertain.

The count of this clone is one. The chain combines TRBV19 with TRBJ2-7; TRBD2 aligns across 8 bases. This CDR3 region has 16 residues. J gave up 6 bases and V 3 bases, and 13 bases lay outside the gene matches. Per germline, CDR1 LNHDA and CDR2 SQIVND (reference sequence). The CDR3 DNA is TGTGCCAGTAGTATTGGTGCGAGCGGGAGCGATGTCGAGCAGTACTTC. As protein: CASSIGASGSDVEQYF.

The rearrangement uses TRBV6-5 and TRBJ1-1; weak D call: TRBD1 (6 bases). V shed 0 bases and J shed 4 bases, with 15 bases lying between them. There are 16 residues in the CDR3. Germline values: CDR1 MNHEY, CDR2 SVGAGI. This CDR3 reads CASSYSRGGAGTEAFF. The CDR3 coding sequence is TGTGCCAGCAGTTACTCGAGGGGGGGCGCGGGCACTGAAGCTTTCTTT.

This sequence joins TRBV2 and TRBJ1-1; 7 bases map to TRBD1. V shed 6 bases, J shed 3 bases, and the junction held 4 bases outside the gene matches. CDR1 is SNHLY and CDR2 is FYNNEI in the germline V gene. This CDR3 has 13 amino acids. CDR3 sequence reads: CASRADRDTEAFF. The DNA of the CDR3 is TGTGCCAGCAGGGCCGACAGGGACACTGAAGCTTTCTTT.

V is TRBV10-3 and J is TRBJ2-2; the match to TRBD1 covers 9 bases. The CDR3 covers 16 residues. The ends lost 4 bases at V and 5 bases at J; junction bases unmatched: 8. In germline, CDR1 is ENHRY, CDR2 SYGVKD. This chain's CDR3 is CAISAPTGGATGELFF. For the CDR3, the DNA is TGTGCCATCAGTGCCCCTACAGGGGGCGCGACCGGGGAGCTGTTTTTT.

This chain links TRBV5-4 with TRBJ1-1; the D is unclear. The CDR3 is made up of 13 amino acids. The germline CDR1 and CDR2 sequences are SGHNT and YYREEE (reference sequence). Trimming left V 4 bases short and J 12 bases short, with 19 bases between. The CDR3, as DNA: TGTGCCAGCAGCGATTTCTTGGGGAGTTCACCTTTCTTT. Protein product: CASSDFLGSSPFF.

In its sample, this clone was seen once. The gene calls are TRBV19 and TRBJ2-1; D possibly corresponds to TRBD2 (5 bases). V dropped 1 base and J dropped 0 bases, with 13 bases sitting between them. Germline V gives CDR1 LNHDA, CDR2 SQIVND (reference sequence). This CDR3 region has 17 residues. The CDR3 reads CASSIVGGRGSYNEQFF. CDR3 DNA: TGTGCCAGTAGTATAGTAGGTGGGAGAGGCTCCTACAATGAGCAGTTCTTC.

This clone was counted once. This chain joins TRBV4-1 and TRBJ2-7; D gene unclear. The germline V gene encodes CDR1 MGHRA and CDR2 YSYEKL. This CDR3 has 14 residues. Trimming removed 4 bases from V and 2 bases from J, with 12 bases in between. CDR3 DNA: TGCGCCAGCAGCCGAGGTGGCCTCACCTACGAGCAGTACTTC. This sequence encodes CASSRGGLTYEQYF.

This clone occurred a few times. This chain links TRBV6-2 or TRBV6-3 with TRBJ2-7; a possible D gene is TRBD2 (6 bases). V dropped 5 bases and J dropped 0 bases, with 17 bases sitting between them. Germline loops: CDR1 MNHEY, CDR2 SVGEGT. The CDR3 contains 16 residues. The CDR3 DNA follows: TGTGCCAGCAGTCCGATGGGGACTGAGAGCTCCTACGAGCAGTACTTC. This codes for CASSPMGTESSYEQYF.

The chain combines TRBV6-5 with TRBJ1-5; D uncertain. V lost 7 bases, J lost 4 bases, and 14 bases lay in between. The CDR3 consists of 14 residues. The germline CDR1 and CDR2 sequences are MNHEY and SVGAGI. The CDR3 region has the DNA TGTGCCAGCACCGAAGGACTGAATAATCAGCCCCAGCATTTT. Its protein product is CASTEGLNNQPQHF.

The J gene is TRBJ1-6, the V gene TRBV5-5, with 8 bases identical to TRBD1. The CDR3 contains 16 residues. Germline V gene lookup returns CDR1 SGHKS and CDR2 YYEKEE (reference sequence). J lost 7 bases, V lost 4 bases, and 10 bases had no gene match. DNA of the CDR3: TGTGCCAGCAGCCTATACCGGACAGGGCTGAATTCACCCCTCCACTTT. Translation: CASSLYRTGLNSPLHF.

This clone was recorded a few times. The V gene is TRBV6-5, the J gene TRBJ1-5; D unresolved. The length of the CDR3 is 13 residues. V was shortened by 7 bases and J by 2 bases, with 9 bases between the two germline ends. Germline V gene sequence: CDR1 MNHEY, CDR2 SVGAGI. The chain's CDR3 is CASTGWGNQPQHF. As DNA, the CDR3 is TGTGCCAGCACCGGGTGGGGCAATCAGCCCCAGCATTTT.

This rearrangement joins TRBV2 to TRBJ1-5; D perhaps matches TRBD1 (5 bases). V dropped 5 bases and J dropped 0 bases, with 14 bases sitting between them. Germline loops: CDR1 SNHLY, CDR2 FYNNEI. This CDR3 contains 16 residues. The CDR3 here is CASSYLGPNSNQPQHF. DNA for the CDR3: TGTGCCAGCAGTTACCTGGGGCCTAATAGCAATCAGCCCCAGCATTTT.

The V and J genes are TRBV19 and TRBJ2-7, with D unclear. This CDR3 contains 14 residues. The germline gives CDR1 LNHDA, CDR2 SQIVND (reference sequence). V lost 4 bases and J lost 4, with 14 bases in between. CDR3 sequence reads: CASSRNGDAYEQYF. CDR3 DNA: TGTGCCAGTAGTAGAAACGGTGATGCTTACGAGCAGTACTTC.

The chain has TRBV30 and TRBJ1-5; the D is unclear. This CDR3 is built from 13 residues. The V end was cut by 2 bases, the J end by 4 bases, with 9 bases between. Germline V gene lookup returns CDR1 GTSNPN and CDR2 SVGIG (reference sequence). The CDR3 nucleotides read TGTGCCTGGAGTCGGGAGGCTAATCAGCCCCAGCATTTT. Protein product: CAWSREANQPQHF. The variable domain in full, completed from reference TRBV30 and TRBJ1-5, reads SQTIHQWPATLVQPVGSPLSLECTVEGTSNPNLYWYRQAAGRGLQLLFYSVGIGQISSEVPQNLSASRPQDRQFILSSKKLLLSDSGFYLCAWSREANQPQHFGDGTRLSIL.

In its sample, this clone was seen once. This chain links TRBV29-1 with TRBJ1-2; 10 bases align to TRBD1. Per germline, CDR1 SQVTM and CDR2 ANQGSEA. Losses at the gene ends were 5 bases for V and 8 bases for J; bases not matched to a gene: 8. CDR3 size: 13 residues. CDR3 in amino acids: CSVNRQGAEGYTF. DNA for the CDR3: TGCAGCGTTAATAGACAGGGGGCAGAAGGCTACACCTTC.

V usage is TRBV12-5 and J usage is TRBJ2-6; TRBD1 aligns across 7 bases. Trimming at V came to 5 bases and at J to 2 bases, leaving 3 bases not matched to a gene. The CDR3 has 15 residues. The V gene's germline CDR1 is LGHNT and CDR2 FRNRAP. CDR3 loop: CASGITGAGANVLTF. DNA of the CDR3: TGTGCTAGTGGTATAACAGGGGCTGGGGCCAACGTCCTGACTTTC. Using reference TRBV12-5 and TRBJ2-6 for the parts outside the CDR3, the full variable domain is DARVTQTPRHKVTEMGQEVTMRCQPILGHNTVFWYRQTMMQGLELLAYFRNRAPLDDSGMPKDRFSAEMPDATLATLKIQPSEPRDSAVYFCASGITGAGANVLTFGAGSRLTVL.

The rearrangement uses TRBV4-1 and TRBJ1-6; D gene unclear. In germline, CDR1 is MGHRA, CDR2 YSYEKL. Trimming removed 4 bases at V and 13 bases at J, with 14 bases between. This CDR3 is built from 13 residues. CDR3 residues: CASSPQLGSPLHF. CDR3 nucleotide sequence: TGCGCCAGCAGCCCCCAACTGGGCAGCCCCCTCCACTTT.

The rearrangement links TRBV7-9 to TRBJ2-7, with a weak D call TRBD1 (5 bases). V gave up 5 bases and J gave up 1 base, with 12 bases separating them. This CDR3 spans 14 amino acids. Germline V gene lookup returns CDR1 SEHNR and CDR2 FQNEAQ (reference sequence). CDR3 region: CASSPRTSSYEQYF. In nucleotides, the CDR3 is TGTGCCAGCAGCCCGAGGACATCTTCCTACGAGCAGTACTTC.

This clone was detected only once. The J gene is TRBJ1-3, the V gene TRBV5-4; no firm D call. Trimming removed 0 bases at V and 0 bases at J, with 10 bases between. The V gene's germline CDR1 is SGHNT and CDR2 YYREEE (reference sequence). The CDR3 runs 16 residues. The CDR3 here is CASSLGLSSSGNTIYF. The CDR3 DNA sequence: TGTGCCAGCAGCTTGGGTCTGTCGAGCTCTGGAAACACCATATATTTT.

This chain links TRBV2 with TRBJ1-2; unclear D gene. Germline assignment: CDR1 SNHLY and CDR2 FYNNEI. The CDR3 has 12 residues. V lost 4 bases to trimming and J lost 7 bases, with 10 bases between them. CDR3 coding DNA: TGTGCCAGCAGTGTCTCCGGGAGTGGCTACACCTTC. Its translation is CASSVSGSGYTF. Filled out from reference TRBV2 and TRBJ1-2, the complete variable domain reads EPEVTQTPSHQVTQMGQEVILRCVPISNHLYFYWYRQILGQKVEFLVSFYNNEISEKSEIFDDQFSVERPDGSNFTLKIRSTKLEDSAMYFCASSVSGSGYTFGSGTRLTVV.

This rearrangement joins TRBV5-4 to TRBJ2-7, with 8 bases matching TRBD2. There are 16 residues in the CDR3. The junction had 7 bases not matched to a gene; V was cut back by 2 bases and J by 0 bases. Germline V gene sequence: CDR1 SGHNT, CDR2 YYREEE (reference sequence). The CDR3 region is CASSLGKRGSSYEQYF. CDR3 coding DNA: TGTGCCAGCAGCTTAGGCAAGCGGGGGAGCTCCTACGAGCAGTACTTC.

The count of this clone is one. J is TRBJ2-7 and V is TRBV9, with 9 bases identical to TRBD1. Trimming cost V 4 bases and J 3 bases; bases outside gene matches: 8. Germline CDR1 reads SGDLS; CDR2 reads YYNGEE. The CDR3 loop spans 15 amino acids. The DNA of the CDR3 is TGTGCCAGCAGCACCGCCGGGACAGGGAGCTACGAGCAGTACTTC. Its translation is CASSTAGTGSYEQYF. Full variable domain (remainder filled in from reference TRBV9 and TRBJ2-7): DSGVTQTPKHLITATGQRVTLRCSPRSGDLSVYWYQQSLDQGLQFLIQYYNGEERAKGNILERFSAQQFPDLHSELNLSSLELGDSALYFCASSTAGTGSYEQYFGPGTRLTVT.